These T cell receptor beta chains were read from a single sample in a study of blood T cell repertoires in COVID-19. The protocol was immunoSEQ multiplex PCR, while the TCRdb copy is restricted to in-frame clones and leaves out a portion. The table shows over 250,000 clones, with 85% occurring only once. The sample comprised peripheral blood. The source of these receptors is a human donor in a cohort sampled during active COVID-19. CDR3s include the opening cysteine and the closing phenylalanine or tryptophan. The D gene is left open where the match is weak. Clone size is not always given. Where it is, it says once, few, many or a class for expanded clones.

V gene	D gene	J gene	clone size	CDR3 length	CDR3 protein	CDR3 DNA
TRBV6-6	TRBD1	TRBJ1-2	NA	16	CASSTSLGQGDYGYTF	TGTGCCAGCAGTACCTCCCTTGGACAGGGTGACTATGGCTACACCTTC
TRBV19	NA	TRBJ1-5	NA	14	CASSLQDSNQPQHF	TGTGCCAGTAGTTTACAGGATAGCAATCAGCCCCAGCATTTT
TRBV28	TRBD1	TRBJ1-2	NA	12	CASRQGGRRYTF	TGTGCCAGCAGACAGGGGGGCCGGCGCTACACCTTC
TRBV25-1	NA	TRBJ1-5	NA	14	CASSGTGTRQPQHF	TGTGCCAGCAGTGGAACAGGGACCCGTCAGCCCCAGCATTTT
TRBV18	TRBD1	TRBJ2-7	NA	14	CASSPGTGSYEQYF	TGTGCCAGCTCCCCCGGGACAGGGTCCTACGAGCAGTACTTC
TRBV30	NA	TRBJ1-2	NA	13	CAWTSTPYYGYTF	TGTGCCTGGACCTCGACACCCTACTATGGCTACACCTTC
TRBV21-1	NA	TRBJ2-1	NA	22	CASDTERKDYGGLAGAPNEQFF	TGTGCCAGTGATACGGAGCGGAAAGATTACGGTGGACTAGCGGGAGCACCCAATGAGCAGTTCTTC
TRBV5-5	NA	TRBJ1-6	NA	15	CASSLPRGNNSPLHF	TGTGCCAGCAGCTTACCGCGGGGCAATAATTCACCCCTCCACTTT
TRBV7-2	NA	TRBJ2-1	NA	14	CASSLAPSDNEQFF	TGTGCCAGCAGCTTAGCCCCCTCTGACAATGAGCAGTTCTTC
TRBV19	TRBD2	TRBJ2-1	NA	17	CASSIEGRGLNYNEQFF	TGTGCCAGTAGTATAGAGGGCCGGGGACTAAATTACAATGAGCAGTTCTTC
TRBV5-1	NA	TRBJ1-4	NA	15	CASRSLGGAGEKLFF	TGCGCCAGCAGGAGCCTGGGGGGGGCCGGGGAAAAACTGTTTTTT
TRBV5-1	NA	TRBJ2-7	NA	12	CASSLNLIEWYF	TGCGCCAGCAGCTTGAACCTCATAGAGTGGTACTTC
TRBV18	TRBD2	TRBJ2-1	NA	15	CASSPRDYFYNEQFF	TGTGCCAGCTCACCACGGGACTATTTCTACAATGAGCAGTTCTTC
TRBV12-3/TRBV12-4	NA	TRBJ1-4	once	13	CASSLRSGEKLFF	TGTGCCAGCAGTTTGAGGAGCGGGGAAAAACTGTTTTTT
TRBV7-9	NA	TRBJ1-3	NA	17	CASSPIREGASGNTIYF	TGTGCCAGCAGCCCCATAAGAGAAGGAGCCTCTGGAAACACCATATATTTT
TRBV28	TRBD1	TRBJ1-5	NA	14	CASTPGQGNQPQHF	TGTGCCAGCACCCCGGGACAGGGAAATCAGCCCCAGCATTTT
TRBV14	TRBD2	TRBJ2-1	few	17	CASSQDLGLGIFDEQFF	TGTGCCAGCAGCCAAGATTTAGGACTAGGTATTTTCGATGAGCAGTTCTTC
TRBV3-1/TRBV3-2	NA	TRBJ2-4	few	17	CASSQAAQGVAKNIQYF	TGTGCCAGCAGCCAAGCGGCCCAAGGGGTAGCCAAAAACATTCAGTACTTC
TRBV10-3	NA	TRBJ2-5	NA	14	CAISGAGSGETQYF	TGTGCCATCAGTGGTGCGGGATCTGGAGAGACCCAGTACTTC
TRBV9	NA	TRBJ1-6	NA	14	CASSPLRSGSPLHF	TGTGCCAGCAGCCCCCTGCGATCAGGGTCACCCCTCCACTTT
TRBV24-1	TRBD2	TRBJ2-5	NA	14	CATGLAGGGETQYF	TGTGCCACGGGACTAGCGGGAGGGGGAGAGACCCAGTACTTC
TRBV9	TRBD1	TRBJ1-2	NA	17	CASSATGTGGANYGYTF	TGTGCCAGCAGCGCGACCGGGACAGGGGGCGCAAACTATGGCTACACCTTC
TRBV6-6	TRBD1	TRBJ2-1	NA	13	CASTRSGGDEQFF	TGTGCCAGCACTAGATCAGGGGGCGATGAGCAGTTCTTC
TRBV27	TRBD1	TRBJ1-2	NA	15	CASSPRPTGGDGYTF	TGTGCCAGCAGTCCACGTCCGACAGGGGGCGATGGCTACACCTTC
TRBV7-9	NA	TRBJ1-5	NA	18	CASKYYSWGVSRPQPQHF	TGTGCCAGCAAATACTATTCGTGGGGAGTAAGTAGGCCCCAGCCCCAGCATTTT
TRBV5-1	TRBD2	TRBJ2-1	NA	16	CASSLAASGRADEQFF	TGCGCCAGCAGCTTGGCGGCTAGCGGGAGAGCGGATGAGCAGTTCTTC
TRBV10-3	NA	TRBJ1-1	NA	14	CAISVGPGNTEAFF	TGTGCCATCAGTGTGGGCCCAGGGAACACTGAAGCTTTCTTT
TRBV3-1/TRBV3-2	NA	TRBJ1-2	NA	12	CASSQVAGGYTF	TGTGCCAGCAGCCAAGTGGCAGGGGGCTACACCTTC
TRBV28	NA	TRBJ1-1	NA	11	CASLENTEAFF	TGTGCCAGCTTAGAGAACACTGAAGCTTTCTTT
TRBV19	NA	TRBJ2-7	NA	13	CASSFTGGQEQYF	TGTGCCAGTAGTTTCACAGGCGGCCAGGAGCAGTACTTC
TRBV28	NA	TRBJ2-7	NA	12	CASSLVPYEQYF	TGTGCCAGCAGTTTAGTCCCTTACGAGCAGTACTTC
TRBV19	TRBD1	TRBJ2-5	NA	14	CASRDRGRGETQYF	TGTGCCAGCCGGGACAGGGGGCGCGGGGAGACCCAGTACTTC
TRBV19	NA	TRBJ2-6	NA	15	CASTDGNPGANVLTF	TGTGCCAGTACGGACGGGAACCCCGGGGCCAACGTCCTGACTTTC
TRBV11-3	TRBD1	TRBJ2-3	NA	15	CASSLGDSRGDTQYF	TGTGCCAGCAGCTTAGGGGACAGCAGGGGAGATACGCAGTATTTT
TRBV7-3	TRBD1	TRBJ2-1	NA	15	CASSSNRGAGNEQFF	TGTGCCAGCAGCTCAAACAGGGGGGCAGGCAATGAGCAGTTCTTC
TRBV3-1/TRBV3-2	TRBD1	TRBJ1-2	NA	15	CASSQATGGSYGYTF	TGTGCCAGCAGCCAAGCGACAGGGGGCAGCTATGGCTACACCTTC
TRBV19	NA	TRBJ2-2	many	13	CASSSANTGELFF	TGTGCCAGTAGTTCAGCGAACACCGGGGAGCTGTTTTTT
TRBV21-1	NA	TRBJ2-1	NA	17	CASSKLQGVWFYNEQFF	TGTGCCAGCAGCAAACTACAGGGAGTTTGGTTCTACAATGAGCAGTTCTTC
TRBV2	NA	TRBJ2-6	NA	21	CASPLRPRRGTPDSGANVLTF	TGTGCCAGCCCACTCCGCCCCCGCCGGGGTACCCCGGACTCTGGGGCCAACGTCCTGACTTTC
TRBV5-1	NA	TRBJ2-3	NA	15	CASSFDSTSTDTQYF	TGCGCCAGCAGCTTTGACTCTACTAGCACAGATACGCAGTATTTT
TRBV6-5	NA	TRBJ1-5	NA	14	CASSSRGKSQPQHF	TGTGCCAGCAGTTCCAGGGGAAAAAGTCAGCCCCAGCATTTT
TRBV7-9	NA	TRBJ1-2	NA	14	CASSFAGGSYGYTF	TGTGCCAGCAGCTTTGCCGGGGGGAGCTATGGCTACACCTTC
TRBV25-1	NA	TRBJ1-1	NA	11	CASSRDTEAFF	TGTGCCAGCTCGAGGGACACTGAAGCTTTCTTT
TRBV5-8	NA	TRBJ2-7	once	16	CASSPSRWGRGDEQYF	TGTGCCAGCAGCCCTAGTCGGTGGGGCCGTGGGGACGAGCAGTACTTC
TRBV19	NA	TRBJ1-3	NA	12	CASRAPGNTIYF	TGTGCCAGCAGGGCTCCTGGAAACACCATATATTTT